This TCR beta chain was captured in a study of blood T cell repertoires in COVID-19. The overall study: COVID-19 samples from acute and convalescent phases originated in the United States, Italy and Spain. Nucleic acid was either cDNA or gDNA, and it came from T cells, B-cell-depleted T cells, or PBMCs.

Per the study methods: Counts of nucleated cells, estimated from reference gene primer amplification, were obtained. Repertoires were generated with immunoSEQ multiplex PCR, while TCRdb's copy carries only in-frame clones and drops some. V, J and clone size are those of that table, while D and trimming were read from the DNA. The repertoire includes fewer than 200,000 clones, 65% to 90% of them detected once, and 5.5% to 7.5% sits in the top ten. Germline V gives CDR1 MGHRA, CDR2 YSYEKL. CDR3 length: 15 amino acids. V trimming: 4 bases; J trimming: 9 bases; junction bases outside the gene matches: 10.

The sequence came from a woman between 40 and 50 years old with COVID-19, enrolled during active disease. What was sequenced was peripheral blood. J is TRBJ2-1 and V is TRBV4-1; 9 bases are shared with TRBD1. The CDR3 spells CASSPRDRESPEQFF. CDR3 coding DNA: TGCGCCAGCAGCCCGAGGGACAGGGAGAGTCCTGAGCAGTTCTTC.